The T cell receptor (beta chain) described here comes from a study of blood T cell repertoires in COVID-19. Study details: Italy, Spain and the United States were the sources of the convalescent and acute COVID-19 samples. T cells, B-cell-depleted T cells, or PBMCs supplied cDNA or gDNA.

Authors' processing steps: Amplification with reference gene primers provided the estimates of nucleated cell counts. Repertoires were generated with immunoSEQ multiplex PCR, while TCRdb's copy carries only in-frame clones and drops some. Clone size and the V and J calls come from that table; the DNA yielded D and trimming. Among around 220,000 clones listed, roughly 88% were seen once. The ends lost 1 base at V and 0 bases at J; junction bases unmatched: 7. This CDR3 comprises 17 residues. CDR1 is MGHRA, CDR2 YSYEKL, per germline. The source is a woman between 40 and 50 years old who had recovered from COVID-19. This chain links TRBV4-1 with TRBJ2-3, with TRBD2 matching over 7 bases. The material sequenced was peripheral blood. The chain's CDR3 is CASSQGPAGLSTDTQYF. DNA for the CDR3: TGCGCCAGCAGCCAAGGCCCAGCGGGACTTAGCACAGATACGCAGTATTTT.